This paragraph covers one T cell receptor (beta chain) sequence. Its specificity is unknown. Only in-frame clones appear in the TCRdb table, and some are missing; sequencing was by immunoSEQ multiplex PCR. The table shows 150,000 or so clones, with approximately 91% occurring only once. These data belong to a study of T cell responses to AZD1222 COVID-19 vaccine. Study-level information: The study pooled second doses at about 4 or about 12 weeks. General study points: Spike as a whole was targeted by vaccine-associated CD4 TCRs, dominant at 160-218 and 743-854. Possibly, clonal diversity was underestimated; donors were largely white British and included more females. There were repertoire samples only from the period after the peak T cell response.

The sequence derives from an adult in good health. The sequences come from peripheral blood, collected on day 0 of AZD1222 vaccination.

CDR3 region: CASSSGTGLNSPLHF. DNA of the CDR3: TGTGCCAGCAGCTCGGGGACAGGGCTTAATTCACCCCTCCACTTT. The chain uses TRBV5-4 and TRBJ1-6, with 9 bases matching TRBD1. Trimming removed 3 bases from V and 6 bases from J; junction bases left unmatched: 4. CDR3 length: 15 residues. Looked up from germline, CDR1 is SGHNT and CDR2 is YYREEE (reference sequence).